The 13 T cell receptor beta chains below all came from one sample that was sequenced in a study of T cell repertoires in cytomegalovirus infection (dated by TCRdb to between 2018 and 2020). Their recognized antigens are unknown. The meaning of the sample's treatment or condition label: in vitro stimulation with specific CMV peptide epitopes to enrich CMV-specific T cells. TCRdb shows the sequencer as Illumina HiSeq 1500. TCRdb passed the public sequencing reads through fastp at Q25 and MiXCR, retaining productive beta sequences. CDR3 protein sequences are deduplicated, and each keeps its most common genes and DNA. In all, the sample holds hundreds of thousands of distinct CDR3 sequences, and roughly 30% of those were seen once. The ten biggest clones cover about an eighth of the sample. Material: cultured CD8+ T cells from PBMCs, obtained from culture after CMV antigen stimulation. These receptors were collected from a human donor in good health (CMV status not recorded). Some clones in this sample may be carry-over from other donors' samples.

The chain carries TRBV29-1 and TRBJ1-2; D is unresolved. This CDR3 comprises 13 residues. Germline CDR1 is SQVTM and CDR2 is ANQGSEA. V was pared by 0 bases and J by 5 bases, with 10 bases between. The chain's CDR3 is CSVEEGRTYGYTF. Here the CDR3 DNA reads TGCAGCGTTGAAGAAGGCAGAACTTATGGCTACACCTTC.

The V gene is TRBV9, the J gene TRBJ1-6, with TRBD1 as a possible D gene (5 bases). Trimming removed 4 bases from V and 3 bases from J, with 11 bases in between. There are 15 residues in the CDR3. The V gene's germline CDR1 is SGDLS and CDR2 YYNGEE. The CDR3 sequence is CASSPKDIYNSPLHF. In DNA form, the CDR3 reads TGTGCCAGCAGCCCCAAGGACATCTATAATTCACCCCTCCACTTT.

This clonotype was detected only a few times. The chain links TRBV27 to TRBJ2-7, with 9 bases lining up with TRBD1. This CDR3 spans 14 amino acids. CDR1 and CDR2 from the germline V gene are MNHEY and SMNVEV (reference sequence). V shed 5 bases, J shed 3 bases, and the junction held 5 bases outside the gene matches. CDR3 protein: CASSRTGVYYEQYF. The CDR3 DNA follows: TGTGCCAGCAGTCGGACAGGGGTATACTACGAGCAGTACTTC.

The V gene is TRBV7-4, the J gene TRBJ2-1; no clear D gene. CDR1 and CDR2 (germline): SGHVT, SQSDAQ. V lost 8 bases and J lost 3, with 11 bases in between. CDR3 length: 13 residues. CDR3 bases: TGTGCCAGCTGCGCTTCCAACTACAATGAGCAGTTCTTC. Translating it yields CASCASNYNEQFF.

The chain uses TRBV19 and TRBJ2-1; no clear D. The germline gives CDR1 LNHDA, CDR2 SQIVND (reference sequence). CDR3 size: 15 residues. V lost 3 bases to trimming and J lost 0 bases, with 9 bases between them. DNA for the CDR3: TGTGCCAGTAGTATTCCGTTGAGCTCCTACAATGAGCAGTTCTTC. It encodes CASSIPLSSYNEQFF.

This clonotype was counted a few times. This rearrangement joins TRBV3-1 to TRBJ2-5; 7 bases align to TRBD2. The CDR3 runs to 19 residues. The ends lost 0 bases at V and 7 bases at J; junction bases unmatched: 20. Germline V gene data show CDR1 as LGHDT and CDR2 as YNNKEL (reference sequence). The CDR3 nucleotides are TGTGCCAGCAGCCAAGATAGGCGCGGCGTGACACGGCAGCGGGGGACCCAGTACTTC. Translating gives CASSQDRRGVTRQRGTQYF.

Ten or more counts support this clonotype. This chain connects TRBV7-2 to TRBJ1-1; D gene uncertain. The CDR3 loop spans 13 amino acids. The V gene's germline CDR1 is SGHTA and CDR2 FQGNSA. V was trimmed by 2 bases and J by 8 bases, leaving 12 bases between them. CDR3 DNA sequence: TGTGCCAGCAGCTTATCCGGAACCACCGAAGCTTTCTTT. It specifies CASSLSGTTEAFF.

The sample holds one count of this clonotype. DNA of the CDR3: TGTGCCAGCAGCAACGTCGTGGGGGAAGCTTTCTTT. This translates into CASSNVVGEAFF. The rearrangement uses TRBV6-1 and TRBJ1-1, with D unresolved. CDR1 is MNHNS, CDR2 SASEGT, per germline. The CDR3 contains 12 residues. With 6 bases removed from V and 8 bases from J, the gap between germline ends came to 13 bases.

In this sample, this clonotype turned up a few times. The chain couples TRBV6-2 or TRBV6-3 to TRBJ2-7; 9 bases agree with TRBD2. The germline V gene has CDR1 MNHEY and CDR2 SVGEGT. Trimming removed 5 bases from V and 0 bases from J; junction bases left unmatched: 5. This CDR3 is 15 amino acids long. The CDR3 reads CASSRLADHSYEQYV. The CDR3, as DNA: TGTGCCAGCAGTAGACTAGCGGATCACTCCTACGAGCAGTACGTC.

The chain employs TRBV29-1 and TRBJ1-3; 8 nucleotides match TRBD1. Germline CDR1 reads SQVTM; CDR2 reads ANQGSEA. V lost 8 bases and J lost 3; bases outside the gene matches: 3. The CDR3 covers 12 residues. DNA for the CDR3: TGCAGCCTGACAGGGGATGGAAACACCATATATTTT. This codes for CSLTGDGNTIYF.

This clonotype was detected ten times or more. V usage is TRBV7-6 and J usage is TRBJ1-4, with 10 nucleotides matching TRBD1. Germline CDR1 SGHVS, CDR2 FNYEAQ. This CDR3 has 15 amino acids. J was trimmed by 4 bases and V by 4 bases; bases with no gene match: 3. The CDR3 here is CASSYGTGVNEKLFF. The CDR3 DNA reads as TGTGCCAGCAGCTACGGGACAGGGGTTAATGAAAAACTGTTTTTT.

The J gene is TRBJ1-4, the V gene TRBV2; the match to TRBD1 covers 8 bases. CDR1 and CDR2 (germline): SNHLY, FYNNEI. This CDR3 comprises 15 residues. The ends lost 6 bases at V and 8 bases at J; junction bases unmatched: 11. CDR3 in amino acids: CASSDGTGAYEKLFF. Written as DNA, the CDR3 is TGTGCCAGCAGCGACGGGACAGGCGCGTACGAAAAACTGTTTTTT.

This clonotype was seen a few times. V usage is TRBV10-3 and J usage is TRBJ1-1; 7 bases are shared with TRBD1. Germline lookup yields CDR1 ENHRY and CDR2 SYGVKD. The V gene end was trimmed by 4 bases and the J gene end by 5 bases; junction bases not matched to a gene: 13. The CDR3 is made up of 16 amino acids. CDR3 protein: CAISGQGVEYGTEAFF. The CDR3 DNA is TGTGCCATCAGTGGGCAGGGGGTGGAATATGGGACTGAAGCTTTCTTT.